This passage covers 16 T cell receptor beta chains from one sample sequenced in a study of blood T cell repertoires in COVID-19. Sequenced by immunoSEQ multiplex PCR; TCRdb stores in-frame clones only, minus some. This sample has 240,000 or so clones, with around 89% found just once. Specimen: PBMCs or T cells enriched from blood (not recorded which). The receptors were sampled from a middle-aged man who had recovered from COVID-19.

The rearrangement uses TRBV4-3 and TRBJ2-3; 8 nucleotides agree with TRBD2. This CDR3 comprises 18 residues. Losses at the gene ends were 0 bases for V and 2 bases for J; bases not matched to a gene: 10. In germline, CDR1 is LGHNA, CDR2 YSLEER. The CDR3 DNA reads TGCGCCAGCAGCCAAGATCACCACAGCGGGGGCCCCACAGATACGCAGTATTTT. It encodes CASSQDHHSGGPTDTQYF.

The genes are TRBV6-5 and TRBJ1-6; D uncertain. From germline, CDR1 is MNHEY and CDR2 SVGAGI. With 2 bases removed from V and 9 bases from J, the gap between germline ends came to 5 bases. This CDR3 has 12 residues. Here the CDR3 DNA reads TGTGCCAGCAGTTACAGCGGTTCACCCCTCCACTTT. This gives the protein CASSYSGSPLHF.

This chain links TRBV10-1 with TRBJ1-1; D gene ambiguous. The CDR3 contains 13 residues. Trimming left V 4 bases short and J 3 bases short, with 9 bases between. Per germline, CDR1 WNHNN and CDR2 SYGVQD (reference sequence). DNA of the CDR3: TGCGCCAGCAGTGTAGCAGTAGACACTGAAGCTTTCTTT. It codes for CASSVAVDTEAFF.

This chain connects TRBV6-5 to TRBJ2-1; D might be TRBD1 (6 bases). The V end was cut by 6 bases, the J end by 7 bases, with 10 bases between. The V gene's germline CDR1 is MNHEY and CDR2 SVGAGI. The CDR3 sequence is 12 residues long. DNA of the CDR3: TGTGCCAGCAGCAACAGGGTTAATGAGCAGTTCTTC. Its protein product is CASSNRVNEQFF.

J is TRBJ2-3 and V is TRBV29-1; 8 bases line up with TRBD2. The CDR3 is 16 residues long. Germline V gene lookup returns CDR1 SQVTM and CDR2 ANQGSEA. J gave up 2 bases and V 4 bases, and 11 bases lay outside the gene matches. In nucleotides, the CDR3 is TGCAGCGTTGTGACTCACGGGGGGGCGTCCACAGATACGCAGTATTTT. Amino acids: CSVVTHGGASTDTQYF.

The J gene is TRBJ1-5, the V gene TRBV19; D might be TRBD1 (5 bases). This CDR3 is 14 amino acids long. Germline loops: CDR1 LNHDA, CDR2 SQIVND (reference sequence). Trimming left V 7 bases short and J 4 bases short, with 14 bases between. The CDR3 nucleotides are TGTGCCAGTAAGGGCAGGGTTGGGAATCAGCCCCAGCATTTT. Amino acid sequence: CASKGRVGNQPQHF.

This clone was counted only a few times. The gene calls are TRBV20-1 and TRBJ2-7; TRBD2 might be the D (5 bases). Germline CDR1 reads DFQATT; CDR2 reads SNEGSKA (reference sequence). This CDR3 has 16 residues. Trimming removed 3 bases at V and 4 bases at J, with 22 bases between. The CDR3 DNA follows: TGCAGTGCTAGTGCCGCCTATCAGCGGACGCCTTACGAGCAGTACTTC. As protein: CSASAAYQRTPYEQYF.

The chain uses TRBV27 and TRBJ2-7; no clear D gene. The germline V gene has CDR1 MNHEY and CDR2 SMNVEV (reference sequence). V dropped 8 bases and J dropped 2 bases, with 13 bases sitting between them. CDR3 length: 13 amino acids. CDR3: CASGYDRAYEQYF. The CDR3 DNA follows: TGTGCCAGCGGTTACGACCGGGCCTACGAGCAGTACTTC.

This sequence joins TRBV11-3 and TRBJ1-2; 9 bases fit TRBD1. J lost 2 bases, V lost 4 bases, and 8 bases had no gene match. The CDR3 covers 16 residues. Germline V CDR1 and CDR2: SGHNT, YENEEA. Written as DNA, the CDR3 is TGTGCCAGCAGCTCTGTGTGGGACAGGGAGAACTATGGCTACACCTTC. Its protein is CASSSVWDRENYGYTF.

The chain recombines TRBV18 with TRBJ1-2, with 8 bases fitting TRBD1. The CDR3 is 12 amino acids. The junction had 8 bases not matched to a gene; V was cut back by 9 bases and J by 8 bases. Germline CDR1 KGHSH, CDR2 LQKENI. DNA for the CDR3: TGTGCCAGTATGACAGGGGTGGACGGCTACACCTTC. It translates to CASMTGVDGYTF.

CDR3 loop: CASSKGQGAYEQYF. The CDR3 DNA reads TGCGCCAGCAGCAAGGGACAGGGGGCCTACGAGCAGTACTTC. V is TRBV5-1 and J is TRBJ2-7; 11 bases are shared with TRBD1. Germline CDR1 is SGHRS and CDR2 is YFSETQ. Losses at the gene ends were 4 bases for V and 2 bases for J; bases not matched to a gene: 2. The CDR3 sequence is 14 residues long.

This clone has only a few counts. This chain joins TRBV11-3 and TRBJ2-1; 10 bases fit TRBD2. Trimming took 5 bases from V and 15 from J; bases not matched to a gene: 10. Per germline, CDR1 SGHNT and CDR2 YENEEA. This CDR3 spans 13 amino acids. The CDR3 spells CASSADQGLAPFF. The CDR3 DNA is TGTGCCAGCAGCGCAGATCAGGGACTAGCGCCGTTCTTC.

The chain recombines TRBV18 with TRBJ1-1; 8 bases are a match to TRBD1. CDR3 size: 11 residues. Losses at the gene ends were 6 bases for V and 10 bases for J; bases not matched to a gene: 4. Germline CDR1 and CDR2: KGHSH and LQKENI. CDR3 sequence (DNA): TGTGCCAGCTCTTCCGGGACAGGAGCTTTCTTT. Amino acid sequence: CASSSGTGAFF. The entire variable domain, with the rest obtained from reference TRBV18 and TRBJ1-1, is as follows: NAGVMQNPRHLVRRRGQEARLRCSPMKGHSHVYWYRQLPEEGLKFMVYLQKENIIDESGMPKERFSAEFPKEGPSILRIQQVVRGDSAAYFCASSSGTGAFFGQGTRLTVV.

Only one count was recorded for this clone. V is TRBV5-1 and J is TRBJ1-3; no definite D call. V was shortened by 2 bases and J by 0 bases, with 12 bases between the two germline ends. CDR3 length: 16 residues. Per the germline V gene, CDR1 is SGHRS and CDR2 is YFSETQ. CDR3 DNA sequence: TGCGCCAGCAGCTTCGCCGACAACCACTCTGGAAACACCATATATTTT. The encoded protein is CASSFADNHSGNTIYF.

This clone showed up just once. The CDR3 DNA reads TGTGCCAGCAGCCGGGAGTGGGGGTTGAGGGCAGATACGCAGTATTTT. It codes for CASSREWGLRADTQYF. This sequence joins TRBV11-2 and TRBJ2-3, with a weak D call TRBD2 (6 bases). There are 16 residues in the CDR3. Trimming left V 5 bases short and J 4 bases short, with 19 bases between. Germline V lookup: CDR1 SGHAT, CDR2 FQNNGV.

V usage is TRBV5-1 and J usage is TRBJ2-7, with 8 bases identical to TRBD1. The V and J ends lost 3 bases and 2 bases, in that order; junction bases with no gene match: 10. The CDR3 runs 16 residues. Germline values: CDR1 SGHRS, CDR2 YFSETQ. The CDR3 here is CASSWAGQGQTYEQYF. In DNA form, the CDR3 reads TGCGCCAGCAGCTGGGCCGGACAGGGACAAACCTACGAGCAGTACTTC.